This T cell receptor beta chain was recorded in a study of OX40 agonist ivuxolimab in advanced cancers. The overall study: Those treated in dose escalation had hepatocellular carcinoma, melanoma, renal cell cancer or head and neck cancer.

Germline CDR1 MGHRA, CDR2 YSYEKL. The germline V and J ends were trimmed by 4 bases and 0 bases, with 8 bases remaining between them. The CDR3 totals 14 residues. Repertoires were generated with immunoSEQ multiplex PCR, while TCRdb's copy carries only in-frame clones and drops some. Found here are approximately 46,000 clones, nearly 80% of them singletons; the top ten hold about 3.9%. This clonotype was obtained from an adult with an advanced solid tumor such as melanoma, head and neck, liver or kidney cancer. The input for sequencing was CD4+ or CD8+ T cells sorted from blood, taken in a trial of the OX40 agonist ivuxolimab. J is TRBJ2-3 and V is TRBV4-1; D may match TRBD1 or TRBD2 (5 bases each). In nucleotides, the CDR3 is TGCGCCAGCAGCCGAGGGGCCAGCACAGATACGCAGTATTTT. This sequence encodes CASSRGASTDTQYF.